These 9 T cell receptor beta chains share one sample of origin, sequenced in a study. TCRdb processed the RT-PCR reads anew with MiXCR; each CDR3 protein has one entry. Of 550,000 to 750,000 distinct CDR3 sequences in the sample, approximately 15% were seen once. The material sequenced was memory CD4+ T cells from blood. All receptors derive from a female donor in good health, serving as a healthy control.

This clonotype was found a few times. The chain joins TRBV11-2 to TRBJ1-3; D is possibly TRBD1 (5 bases). Per the germline V gene, CDR1 is SGHAT and CDR2 is FQNNGV. The CDR3 sequence is 16 residues long. Trimming shortened V by 3 bases and J by 9 bases, and 21 bases separated the two germline ends. CDR3 nucleotides: TGTGCCAGCAGCTTGCGCGCGAGGGGAAATGGGGGCACCATATATTTT. It yields the protein CASSLRARGNGGTIYF.

The V gene is TRBV18, the J gene TRBJ2-1; tentative D call: TRBD1 (5 bases). This CDR3 has 17 residues. CDR1 KGHSH and CDR2 LQKENI come from the germline V gene. Trimming removed 4 bases from V and 0 bases from J, with 16 bases in between. CDR3 region: CASSRASTGSSYNEQFF. The CDR3 DNA is TGTGCCAGCTCACGAGCGTCAACAGGAAGCTCCTACAATGAGCAGTTCTTC.

The V gene is TRBV5-6, the J gene TRBJ2-3, with no clear D. CDR1 is SGHDT, CDR2 YYEEEE, per germline. V lost 3 bases, J lost 6 bases, and 11 bases lay in between. The CDR3 runs to 13 residues. In DNA, the CDR3 is TGTGCCAGCAGCTCACAGTTTTTTGATACGCAGTATTTT. This codes for CASSSQFFDTQYF.

Turning to this clonotype: Since a much larger clone is just one base distant, this may be a read error. The chain recombines TRBV20-1 with TRBJ2-3, with no clear D. CDR3 length: 11 residues. Germline CDR1 is DFQATT and CDR2 is SNEGSKA (reference sequence). V lost 6 bases, J lost 5 bases, and 9 bases lay in between. As DNA, the CDR3 is TGCAGTGCGAGCTCACTAGATACGCAGTATTTT. Residues: CSASSLDTQYF.

The table lists this clonotype with a few counts. The chain joins TRBV6-1 to TRBJ1-6; unclear D gene. This CDR3 is built from 15 residues. CDR1 is MNHNS and CDR2 is SASEGT in the germline V gene. The ends were cut back, 3 bases at V and 9 bases at J, with 15 bases in the middle. Here the CDR3 reads CASSDSMRDGSPLHF. The CDR3, as DNA: TGTGCCAGCAGTGACAGCATGAGAGATGGTTCACCCCTCCACTTT.

This clonotype has more than one count but fewer than ten. The chain employs TRBV6-6 and TRBJ2-1, with 14 nucleotides matching TRBD2. J was trimmed by 9 bases and V by 6 bases; bases with no gene match: 10. The germline CDR1 and CDR2 sequences are MNHNY and SVGAGI (reference sequence). The CDR3 runs 16 residues. For the CDR3, the DNA is TGTGCCAGCAGGGCACCGGGACTAGCGGGAGTGGGTGAGCAGTTCTTC. Its protein is CASRAPGLAGVGEQFF.

In this sample, this clonotype turned up a few times. This chain uses TRBV28 with TRBJ2-3; 10 nucleotides line up with TRBD2. The V and J ends lost 5 bases and 6 bases, in that order; junction bases with no gene match: 8. CDR3 length: 15 residues. Germline lookup yields CDR1 MDHEN and CDR2 SYDVKM. The DNA for the CDR3 is TGTGCCAGCAGTCCAGCGGGAGGGCCTGGGGATACGCAGTATTTT. Residues: CASSPAGGPGDTQYF.

V and J are TRBV7-9 and TRBJ2-3, with D perhaps being TRBD1 or TRBD2 (8 bases each). Trimming took 1 base from V and 4 from J, leaving 27 bases between them. The CDR3 loop spans 20 amino acids. Germline values: CDR1 SEHNR, CDR2 FQNEAQ (reference sequence). CDR3 sequence reads: CASSLVRQGFPREAADTQYF. CDR3 coding DNA: TGTGCCAGCAGCTTAGTTAGACAGGGGTTTCCGCGGGAGGCCGCAGATACGCAGTATTTT.

There are many counts of this clonotype. The chain joins TRBV20-1 to TRBJ1-2, with 11 nucleotides matching TRBD1. Germline CDR1 and CDR2: DFQATT and SNEGSKA (reference sequence). The CDR3 is 18 amino acids. V was pared by 5 bases and J by 2 bases, with 16 bases of the junction left unmatched. Here the CDR3 reads CSARGEGGQGVINYGYTF. Here the CDR3 DNA reads TGCAGTGCTCGTGGCGAGGGGGGACAGGGGGTCATCAACTATGGCTACACCTTC.